Described below is a single T cell receptor (beta chain) sequence and its context. This entry comes from a study of beta chain features in type 1 diabetes. The study reverse transcribed the entire isolated RNA, so it sequenced expressed TCRB transcripts. Measured with immunoSEQ multiplex PCR; TCRdb has only the in-frame clones, and not every one. The table has some 250,000 clones, around 26% seen once; the top ten hold approximately 4%. The CDR3 totals 18 residues. Trimming cost V 1 base and J 1 base; bases outside gene matches: 12. Per the germline V gene, CDR1 is SEHNR and CDR2 is FQNEAQ (reference sequence).

Sequencing was carried out using central memory CD4+ T cells from blood. The chain links TRBV7-9 to TRBJ1-1; 7 bases map to TRBD1. This receptor was taken from a young man in good health. The CDR3 sequence is CASSLGLVGTARNTEAFF. DNA of the CDR3: TGTGCCAGCAGCTTAGGTCTCGTTGGGACAGCGAGGAACACTGAAGCTTTCTTT.